Below, one TCR beta chain is given with its context. What it binds is unknown. Germline V gene data show CDR1 as SGHAT and CDR2 as FQNNGV. This CDR3 comprises 15 residues. Trimming shortened V by 5 bases and J by 7 bases, and 17 bases separated the two germline ends. In making TCR cDNA, 5'RACE template switching added a universal primer site and UMIs to it. TCRdb recomputed calls from the 5' RACE reads with MiXCR, one row per CDR3 protein. The sample holds 400,000 to 450,000 distinct CDR3 sequences, over 15% seen once. This entry belongs to a study of T cells after yellow fever vaccination. About the study: Researchers used SMART-Seq v4 Ultra Low Input to prepare fractions that had low cell numbers. Study results and caveats: Secondary responses were weaker yet peaked faster, day 5 versus 15. Post-booster reappearance was seen for most primary-vaccination clones (around 96% CD4, around 91% CD8).

This TCR was recovered from a man younger than 30 who received the YFV17D yellow fever vaccine. The rearrangement joins TRBV11-2 to TRBJ1-4, with D hard to call. Source: PBMCs, taken before the yellow fever booster vaccination. In nucleotides, the CDR3 is TGTGCCAGCAGCACAATCCTAGGTCCTGCTGAAAAACTGTTTTTT. It translates to CASSTILGPAEKLFF.